The next 28 T cell receptor beta chains were all read from a single sample in a study of blood T cell repertoires in COVID-19. The table came from immunoSEQ multiplex PCR; TCRdb's copy has only in-frame clones and leaves some out. The sample holds roughly 100,000 clones; roughly 82% are singletons and the top ten take more than 4.5%. The sequencing sample was made of peripheral blood. These receptors were collected from a man aged 60-69 years with acute or convalescent COVID-19.

The sample holds a few counts of this clone. The chain is built from TRBV11-3 and TRBJ1-1; 9 positions agree with TRBD1. The CDR3 extends over 14 amino acids. Per germline, CDR1 SGHNT and CDR2 YENEEA. V lost 5 bases to trimming and J lost 4 bases; unmatched junction nucleotides: 5. The CDR3 here is CASSTGGDSTEAFF. The CDR3 DNA sequence: TGTGCCAGCAGCACAGGGGGCGATAGCACTGAAGCTTTCTTT.

The chain joins TRBV28 to TRBJ1-6; D is unclear. Germline V CDR1 and CDR2: MDHEN, SYDVKM. The ends were cut back, 5 bases at V and 0 bases at J, with 5 bases in the middle. The CDR3 spans 14 residues. For the CDR3, the DNA is TGTGCCAGCAGTCTCCGCTCCTATAATTCACCCCTCCACTTT. Its translation: CASSLRSYNSPLHF.

The chain uses TRBV4-3 and TRBJ2-3, with D possibly TRBD1 on 6 matching bases. Trimming cost V 2 bases and J 6 bases, with 12 bases left between them. Germline V gene lookup returns CDR1 LGHNA and CDR2 YSLEER. The CDR3 has 14 residues. The CDR3 coding sequence is TGCGCCAGCAGCCAATTGGGACATCAGGATACGCAGTATTTT. Its translation is CASSQLGHQDTQYF.

This clone was detected once. The V gene is TRBV12-3 or TRBV12-4, the J gene TRBJ1-6, with 7 bases that match TRBD1. The ends lost 6 bases at V and 9 bases at J; junction bases unmatched: 5. The CDR3 runs to 13 residues. The CDR3 region has the DNA TGTGCCAGCAGACTTGACAGGGCTTCACCCCTCCACTTT. This sequence encodes CASRLDRASPLHF.

The V gene is TRBV7-2, the J gene TRBJ2-5; D possibly corresponds to TRBD2 (5 bases). V was cut by 1 base and J by 4 bases, with 16 bases left in between. Germline lookup yields CDR1 SGHTA and CDR2 FQGNSA. The CDR3 length is 16 residues. The DNA of the CDR3 is TGTGCCAGCAGCTTAGGATGGGAGTCATGGCGAGAGACCCAGTACTTC. Amino acid sequence: CASSLGWESWRETQYF.

This chain connects TRBV27 to TRBJ2-7; TRBD2 is a possible D gene (7 bases). V was shortened by 1 base and J by 3 bases, with 13 bases between the two germline ends. This CDR3 spans 15 amino acids. Germline CDR1 reads MNHEY; CDR2 reads SMNVEV (reference sequence). The chain's CDR3 is CASSLWGGAFYEQYF. DNA of the CDR3: TGTGCCAGCAGTTTATGGGGGGGGGCCTTCTACGAGCAGTACTTC.

The chain uses TRBV6-4 and TRBJ2-1; D is possibly TRBD2 (7 bases). Per the germline V gene, CDR1 is MRHNA and CDR2 is SNTAGT. CDR3 length: 15 residues. Trimming removed 2 bases from V and 4 bases from J, with 12 bases in between. The CDR3 sequence is CASSDVGGPYNEQFF. In DNA, the CDR3 is TGTGCCAGCAGTGACGTGGGGGGGCCGTACAATGAGCAGTTCTTC.

This chain uses TRBV18 with TRBJ1-1; the match to TRBD1 covers 7 bases. This CDR3 region has 16 residues. Germline CDR1 and CDR2: KGHSH and LQKENI. V shed 6 bases, J shed 5 bases, and the junction held 15 bases outside the gene matches. The CDR3: CASSITGNRGSTEAFF. For the CDR3, the DNA is TGTGCCAGCTCCATTACAGGGAACAGGGGATCGACTGAAGCTTTCTTT.

The V gene is TRBV20-1, the J gene TRBJ2-3; 8 bases are shared with TRBD1. The length of the CDR3 is 14 residues. CDR1 and CDR2 (germline): DFQATT, SNEGSKA (reference sequence). V gave up 3 bases and J gave up 5 bases; unmatched junction bases: 7. In DNA form, the CDR3 reads TGCAGTGCTAGTCACCAGGGGGCTGGAGATACGCAGTATTTT. Protein product: CSASHQGAGDTQYF.

The chain employs TRBV7-3 and TRBJ2-1; the match to TRBD2 covers 9 bases. The CDR3 has 15 residues. V lost 5 bases to trimming and J lost 0 bases; unmatched junction nucleotides: 2. Germline assignment: CDR1 SGHTA and CDR2 FQGTGA. CDR3 bases: TGTGCCAGCAGCCTTAGCGGGAGCTCCTACAATGAGCAGTTCTTC. Translating gives CASSLSGSSYNEQFF.

The chain couples TRBV7-9 to TRBJ1-3; D is ambiguous. CDR3 length: 15 residues. Trimming took off 1 base at V and 2 bases at J, with 9 bases between the two ends. Germline V gives CDR1 SEHNR, CDR2 FQNEAQ (reference sequence). CDR3 region: CASSLGQATGNTIYF. CDR3 nucleotides: TGTGCCAGCAGCTTAGGTCAGGCCACTGGAAACACCATATATTTT.

The chain has TRBV7-3 and TRBJ2-5; 7 nucleotides line up with TRBD1. Germline V lookup: CDR1 SGHTA, CDR2 FQGTGA. The CDR3 totals 15 residues. The V segment lost 2 bases and the J segment 5 bases; nucleotides outside the gene matches: 8. CDR3 DNA: TGTGCCAGCAGCTTAGAGGGACAGTCTTTGGAGACCCAGTACTTC. This translates into CASSLEGQSLETQYF.

V is TRBV18 and J is TRBJ2-5; maybe TRBD1 (5 bases). Between the trimmed V and J ends, which lost 2 bases and 5 bases, there was a span of 6 bases. Germline lookup yields CDR1 KGHSH and CDR2 LQKENI. This CDR3 region has 12 residues. The CDR3 DNA sequence: TGTGCCAGCTCACCAAAGGGGGAGACCCAGTACTTC. This sequence encodes CASSPKGETQYF.

The V call is TRBV11-3, the J call TRBJ1-1; 8 bases match TRBD1. CDR1 SGHNT and CDR2 YENEEA come from the germline V gene. Unmatched junction bases numbered 2, after V lost 3 bases and J lost 5 bases. The CDR3 covers 13 residues. For the CDR3, the DNA is TGTGCCAGCAGCTTGGACAGGGCGACTGAAGCTTTCTTT. Its protein is CASSLDRATEAFF.

This chain joins TRBV4-1 and TRBJ2-1; D perhaps matches TRBD1 (6 bases). CDR3 length: 14 amino acids. In germline, CDR1 is MGHRA, CDR2 YSYEKL. Trimming stripped 2 bases from V and 6 bases from J, with 11 bases between. CDR3 protein: CASSQPLRGNEQFF. In DNA, the CDR3 is TGCGCCAGCAGCCAACCCCTCAGGGGCAATGAGCAGTTCTTC.

The rearrangement uses TRBV28 and TRBJ1-5; tentative D call: TRBD1 (6 bases). This CDR3 is built from 13 residues. V lost 2 bases and J lost 4, with 6 bases in between. Germline CDR1 MDHEN, CDR2 SYDVKM. CDR3 sequence: CASSLTGNQPQHF. In DNA form, the CDR3 reads TGTGCCAGCAGTTTAACAGGGAATCAGCCCCAGCATTTT.

This rearrangement joins TRBV7-3 to TRBJ2-2; 7 bases match TRBD2. Germline values: CDR1 SGHTA, CDR2 FQGTGA. J was trimmed by 6 bases and V by 2 bases; bases with no gene match: 0. The CDR3 runs 13 residues. The CDR3 sequence is CASSLAGAGELFF. CDR3 coding DNA: TGTGCCAGCAGCTTAGCGGGAGCCGGGGAGCTGTTTTTT. Combining the CDR3 with reference TRBV7-3 and TRBJ2-2 gives the whole variable domain GAGVSQTPSNKVTEKGKYVELRCDPISGHTALYWYRQSLGQGPEFLIYFQGTGAADDSGLPNDRFFAVRPEGSVSTLKIQRTERGDSAVYLCASSLAGAGELFFGEGSRLTVL.

J is TRBJ1-1 and V is TRBV12-3 or TRBV12-4, with TRBD1 identical over 7 bases. J was trimmed by 2 bases and V by 6 bases; bases with no gene match: 3. The CDR3 consists of 13 residues. For the CDR3, the DNA is TGTGCCAGCAGGGGGACAGATAACACTGAAGCTTTCTTT. Protein sequence: CASRGTDNTEAFF.

The chain links TRBV18 to TRBJ1-2, with D perhaps matching TRBD1 (6 bases). CDR3 length: 15 amino acids. Per germline, CDR1 KGHSH and CDR2 LQKENI. Between the trimmed V and J ends, which lost 2 bases and 4 bases, there was a span of 14 bases. CDR3 nucleotide sequence: TGTGCCAGCTCACCAGACAGGCCCCTACCCTATGGCTACACCTTC. Its translation: CASSPDRPLPYGYTF. The entire variable domain, with the rest obtained from reference TRBV18 and TRBJ1-2, is as follows: NAGVMQNPRHLVRRRGQEARLRCSPMKGHSHVYWYRQLPEEGLKFMVYLQKENIIDESGMPKERFSAEFPKEGPSILRIQQVVRGDSAAYFCASSPDRPLPYGYTFGSGTRLTVV.

The gene calls are TRBV7-9 and TRBJ2-7; TRBD2 aligns across 14 bases. The germline V gene encodes CDR1 SEHNR and CDR2 FQNEAQ (reference sequence). The J segment lost 7 bases and the V segment lost 5 bases, leaving 7 bases of the junction unmatched. This CDR3 is built from 15 residues. CDR3 sequence: CASSQRGLAGEEQYF. The CDR3 DNA is TGTGCCAGCAGCCAGCGGGGACTAGCGGGAGAAGAGCAGTACTTC. The full variable domain, its missing parts supplied by reference TRBV7-9 and TRBJ2-7, is DTGVSQNPRHKITKRGQNVTFRCDPISEHNRLYWYRQTLGQGPEFLTYFQNEAQLEKSRLLSDRFSAERPKGSFSTLEIQRTEQGDSAMYLCASSQRGLAGEEQYFGPGTRLTVT.

J is TRBJ2-1 and V is TRBV5-1; 9 bases fit TRBD2. The CDR3 covers 16 residues. V was pared by 2 bases and J by 3 bases, with 6 bases of the junction left unmatched. The V gene's germline CDR1 is SGHRS and CDR2 YFSETQ. CDR3 bases: TGCGCCAGCAGCTTCTTGGGCGGGGGGGTCTACAATGAGCAGTTCTTC. This encodes CASSFLGGGVYNEQFF.

The rearrangement joins TRBV2 to TRBJ1-1; weak D call: TRBD1 (5 bases). Per the germline V gene, CDR1 is SNHLY and CDR2 is FYNNEI. The CDR3 is made up of 17 amino acids. Trimming pared 2 bases from V and 0 bases from J, leaving 16 bases between. CDR3: CASSERRGAGMNTEAFF. CDR3 coding DNA: TGTGCCAGCAGTGAAAGACGAGGGGCGGGGATGAACACTGAAGCTTTCTTT. Together with reference TRBV2 and TRBJ1-1, the CDR3 gives the full variable domain: EPEVTQTPSHQVTQMGQEVILRCVPISNHLYFYWYRQILGQKVEFLVSFYNNEISEKSEIFDDQFSVERPDGSNFTLKIRSTKLEDSAMYFCASSERRGAGMNTEAFFGQGTRLTVV.

This clone has more than one count but fewer than ten. The chain has TRBV9 and TRBJ1-3; TRBD1 matches at 8 bases. The junction had 7 bases not matched to a gene; V was cut back by 7 bases and J by 4 bases. Per germline, CDR1 SGDLS and CDR2 YYNGEE. This CDR3 is built from 14 residues. CDR3 DNA sequence: TGTGCCAGCCAAAACCGGGACAGGGGAAACACCATATATTTT. Translating gives CASQNRDRGNTIYF.

The chain uses TRBV5-4 and TRBJ1-3, with D tentatively TRBD1 (5 bases). The V and J ends lost 2 bases and 8 bases respectively, with 11 bases between them. This CDR3 contains 13 residues. Germline V gene lookup returns CDR1 SGHNT and CDR2 YYREEE (reference sequence). CDR3 loop: CASSLRGGDTIYF. As DNA, the CDR3 is TGTGCCAGCAGCTTAAGGGGTGGGGACACCATATATTTT.

The rearrangement joins TRBV10-2 to TRBJ1-2; perhaps TRBD1 as D (6 bases). CDR1 is WSHSY, CDR2 SAAADI, per germline. CDR3 length equals 14 residues. V lost 7 bases and J lost 8, with 20 bases in between. The CDR3 region is CASTLDGQRRGYTF. As DNA, the CDR3 is TGCGCCAGCACCTTGGACGGACAGAGAAGGGGCTACACCTTC.

V is TRBV7-8 and J is TRBJ2-1; no definite D call. The CDR3 sequence is 13 residues long. Germline CDR1 reads SGHVS; CDR2 reads FQNEAQ. V lost 4 bases, J lost 7 bases, and 11 bases lay in between. DNA for the CDR3: TGTGCCAGCAGCTCAGACCGGGTTAATGAGCAGTTCTTC. It yields the protein CASSSDRVNEQFF.

CDR3 amino acids: CASSPPNRGGEQYF. For the CDR3, the DNA is TGTGCCAGCTCACCCCCTAACAGGGGCGGGGAGCAGTACTTC. V and J are TRBV18 and TRBJ2-7; TRBD1 agrees at 7 bases. With 3 bases clipped from V and 7 bases from J, the junction kept 9 bases outside the gene matches. Germline CDR1 is KGHSH and CDR2 is LQKENI. The CDR3 length is 14 residues. The complete variable domain, with remaining parts taken from reference TRBV18 and TRBJ2-7, reads NAGVMQNPRHLVRRRGQEARLRCSPMKGHSHVYWYRQLPEEGLKFMVYLQKENIIDESGMPKERFSAEFPKEGPSILRIQQVVRGDSAAYFCASSPPNRGGEQYFGPGTRLTVT.

The chain carries TRBV5-1 and TRBJ1-2; 7 bases fit TRBD1. After removal of 4 bases from V and 8 bases from J, the junction contained 14 bases not matched to a gene. The V gene's germline CDR1 is SGHRS and CDR2 YFSETQ. The CDR3 extends over 15 amino acids. CDR3 sequence (DNA): TGCGCCAGCAGCGCATACACGACGACAGGGATCGGCTACACCTTC. It is translated as CASSAYTTTGIGYTF.